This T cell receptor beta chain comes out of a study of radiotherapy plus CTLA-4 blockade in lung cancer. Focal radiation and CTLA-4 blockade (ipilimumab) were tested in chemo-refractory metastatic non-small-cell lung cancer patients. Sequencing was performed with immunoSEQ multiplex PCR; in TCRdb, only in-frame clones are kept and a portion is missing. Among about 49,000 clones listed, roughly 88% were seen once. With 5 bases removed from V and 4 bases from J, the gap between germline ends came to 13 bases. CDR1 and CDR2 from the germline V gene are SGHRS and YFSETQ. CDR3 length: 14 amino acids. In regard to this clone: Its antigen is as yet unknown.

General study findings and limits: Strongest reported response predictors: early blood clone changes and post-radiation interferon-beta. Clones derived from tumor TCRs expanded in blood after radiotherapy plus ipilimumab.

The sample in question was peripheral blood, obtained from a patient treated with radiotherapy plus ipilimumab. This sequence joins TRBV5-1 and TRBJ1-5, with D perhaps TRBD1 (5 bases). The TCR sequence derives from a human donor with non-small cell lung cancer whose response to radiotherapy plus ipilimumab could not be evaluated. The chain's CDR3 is CASREGASNQPQHF. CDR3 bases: TGCGCCAGCAGGGAAGGGGCCTCAAATCAGCCCCAGCATTTT.